This T cell receptor (beta chain) was sequenced in a study of T cell clusters in autoimmune cytopenias (dated by TCRdb to about 2019). Notes on the research overall: Per sample, TRB sequencing gave a median depth of around 55,000 reads and a median of around 2,200 distinct TRB clonotypes. The study aimed to test whether autoimmune cytopenia patients carry a disease-specific immune repertoire signature usable as a blood-based biomarker. Alongside healthy, CLL and autoimmune hepatitis controls, autoimmune cytopenia patients had their peripheral blood TRB and IGH repertoires sequenced at active disease and again during treatment follow-up.

To amplify TRB rearrangements, a touch-down multiplex PCR protocol was run with the TRB-A and TRB-B primer pools combined in a single tube. Two consecutive PCR reactions with Phusion HS II polymerase added Illumina adapters and sample indices to the amplicons. After gel purification with the NucleoSpin Gel and PCR Clean-up kit, the amplicons were quantified by Qubit and checked for quality on an Agilent 2100 Bioanalyzer. Sequencing of the libraries was performed on an Illumina MiSeq with 600-cycle, single-indexed, paired-end runs. The original methods were these. MiXCR version 2.1.12, together with the default MiXCR reference library, was used to align and assemble the TRB reads. Each unique CDR3 nucleotide sequence defined a clone, and only productive sequences with at least two reads were analysed. Alpha-parameterized diversity profiles (alpha 0 to 5), including the Shannon (alpha 1) and Simpson (alpha 2) indices, were computed with an R script to assess repertoire diversity. The tcR package was used to compute combinatorial TRB VJ usage, and cohorts were compared on this usage by principal component analysis with ade4. TCRbeta CDR3s were clustered with GLIPH on cohort pairs matched by age and read depth, and cluster frequencies were compared by Wilcoxon test. TCRdb reprocessed the reads, and each CDR3 protein sequence is entered once, without DNA. TCRdb, rather than the study authors, made the V and J calls. The sample has about 2,000 distinct CDR3 sequences on record. 6% of the sample belongs to the ten largest clones.

The CDR3 covers 17 residues, taking in both the cysteine and the phenylalanine. No DNA is given. CDR1 SGHKS and CDR2 YYEKEE are derived from the germline V gene (reference sequence). This clonotype comes out as medium-sized (0.01 to 0.1%) from its frequency, since no count is listed. Its antigen is not yet known. General conclusions and limits of the study: Healthy donors had almost three times as many exclusive TRB clusters as active autoimmune hepatitis patients, a finding consistent with an autoimmunity-wide signature. A lack of physiological T cell clusters in primary autoimmune cytopenia patients was suggested by GLIPH, as 51 clusters were found to be exclusive to healthy donors versus about 16 exclusive to patients. Shifts in the TRB repertoire, including less even repertoires in secondary cytopenia and CLL, were mostly a reflection of lymphoma bias and not of autoimmunity. The cluster-lack signature was not seen for secondary cytopenia versus CLL, apparently masked by the dominant lymphoma-associated repertoire. The T cell clusters were defined only in silico, and the functional role of the clusters still needed to be validated experimentally.

TRB amplification used 200 to 300 ng of peripheral blood genomic DNA, some 40,000 genome equivalents, per sample. Rearrangement joined TRBV5-5 to TRBJ2-7; TCRdb indicates TRBD2, and absent DNA this call remains unverified. The sequenced sample was peripheral blood. This TCR was recovered from a human donor with an autoimmune cytopenia or autoimmune hepatitis (not recorded which). The CDR3 loop reads CASSLERGSHSSYEQYF.